This T cell receptor beta chain was profiled in a study of T-cell reconstitution after alpha-beta-depleted transplantation in children. Study-wide results and caveats: Some patients' high day-60 TCRbeta diversity was traced to surviving recipient T cells and thymic progenitors. It was reported that alpha-beta T cells came from several hundred expanded graft clones (about two months after transplant). Counts and diversity of T cells one year after transplant came mostly from newly produced T cells.

Preparation of the TCRbeta library was carried out with unique molecular identifiers. MiXCR, run by TCRdb on the PCR reads, gives a single entry per CDR3 protein. The sample holds some 600,000 distinct CDR3 sequences, 10% to 15% seen once. The CDR3 is 13 residues long. The germline gives CDR1 SQVTM, CDR2 ANQGSEA. Trimming cost V 5 bases and J 0 bases; bases outside gene matches: 2. Only a few counts were recorded for this clonotype. Its specificity is not known. The TCR comes from a male patient between 10 and 17 years old who had a stem cell transplant for acute myeloid leukemia, so the T cells may come from the graft donor. This specimen was PBMCs, mostly from graft donor cells, taken 360 days after TCRalphabeta/CD19-depleted stem cell transplant. J is TRBJ1-1 and V is TRBV29-1; 8 nucleotides agree with TRBD1. CDR3 bases: TGCAGCGTTCACAGGGGGTTGAACACTGAAGCTTTCTTT. Translating gives CSVHRGLNTEAFF.